The rows below give T cell receptor beta chains drawn from one sample of a study of blood T cell repertoires in COVID-19. Assay used: immunoSEQ multiplex PCR; TCRdb lists only in-frame clones, some missing. Of approximately 400,000 clones listed, 88% are singletons. The material sequenced was PBMCs or T cells enriched from blood (not recorded which). The receptors were gathered from a young woman who had recovered from COVID-19. Both conserved end residues are trimmed from each CDR3. The size field is filled for only some rows; it gives once, few, many or a size class.

>TRBJ2-5|TRBV19|NA
ASSARLAGGETQY
>TRBJ2-3|TRBV5-4|NA
ASSLTQLDTQY
>TRBJ2-1|TRBV5-1|NA
ASRLSGTSGGAIYNEQF
>TRBJ1-1|TRBV5-1|NA
ASSLAGGRDTEAF
>TRBJ1-5|TRBV2|NA
ASSVGGQEDQPQH
>TRBJ2-5|TRBV7-2|NA
ASSPRTSGQETQY
>TRBJ1-2|TRBV6-5|NA
ASNTGGMDYGYT
>TRBJ2-1|TRBV10-3|NA
AIRGGLHNEQF
>TRBJ1-1|TRBV5-4|NA
ASSWAGVRVTEAF
>TRBJ1-5|TRBV4-3|NA
ASSTGRGADQPQH
>TRBJ2-3|TRBV7-3|NA
ASSFVSSTSGGFTDTQY
>TRBJ2-7|TRBV5-1|NA
ASMGRTGAPREQY
>TRBJ2-7|TRBV29-1|once
SVRPGTGASYEQY
>TRBJ1-2|TRBV30|NA
AWSVGPQGIGYT
>TRBJ1-5|TRBV6-1|NA
ASSEVQDNQPQH
>TRBJ2-2|TRBV21-1|NA
ASSKARPGLADTGELF
>TRBJ1-1|TRBV2|NA
ASGTGYTEAF
>TRBJ1-1|TRBV6-5|NA
ASSYGPGDLSEAF
>TRBJ1-1|TRBV4-1|NA
ASSQVRNTEAF
>TRBJ2-3|TRBV11-2|NA
ASSLLVLEFTDTQY
>TRBJ2-3|TRBV4-1|NA
ASRVGLAVSTDTQY
>TRBJ2-7|TRBV18|few
ASSSGAYEQY
>TRBJ2-7|TRBV6-5|NA
ASSKLGGYEQY
>TRBJ1-4|TRBV6-5|NA
ASSTTGYEKLF
>TRBJ1-2|TRBV3-1/TRBV3-2|NA
ASSLGQNYGYT
>TRBJ1-3|TRBV5-6|NA
ASSRQGRFGY
>TRBJ2-7|TRBV30|once
AWSEGGQGYYEQY
>TRBJ2-3|TRBV2|NA
ASGQGATDTQY
>TRBJ1-2|TRBV6-2/TRBV6-3|NA
ASSPRVGYGYT
>TRBJ1-5|TRBV7-2|NA
ASSLGSYSNQPQH
>TRBJ2-7|TRBV12-3/TRBV12-4|once
ASRPRTGKQY
>TRBJ2-2|TRBV21-1|NA
ASRILRGTGELF
>TRBJ1-5|TRBV28|once
ASRLDRVNQPQH
>TRBJ2-3|TRBV10-2|NA
ASSGAETAGTDTQY
>TRBJ1-2|TRBV25-1|NA
ASSGRGEYYGYT
>TRBJ1-5|TRBV6-6|once
ASSSSQGFWQPQH
>TRBJ2-7|TRBV4-2|NA
ASSQAWGRATYEQY
>TRBJ1-2|TRBV3-1/TRBV3-2|NA
ASSQDRGYGYT
>TRBJ2-5|TRBV6-5|NA
AVGGARETQY
>TRBJ1-6|TRBV7-8|few
ASTLGQGSAEFYNSPLH
>TRBJ2-3|TRBV2|once
ASSGPSGSTDTQY
>TRBJ2-7|TRBV9|NA
ASSPESETVFYEQY
>TRBJ1-2|TRBV9|NA
ASSSRNRNYGYT
>TRBJ1-2|TRBV5-4|NA
ASSARDREFGYT
>TRBJ1-3|TRBV19|NA
ASQNFGNTIY
>TRBJ1-2|TRBV9|NA
ASSVGTGGVGYT
>TRBJ1-6|TRBV9|NA
ASSAEDSSYNSPLH
>TRBJ2-2|TRBV10-3|NA
AISALGTGDTGELF
>TRBJ1-6|TRBV4-1|NA
ASSQDEPTYSPLH
>TRBJ2-1|TRBV7-2|NA
ASSPREGGLSYNEQF
>TRBJ1-1|TRBV5-1|NA
ASSLEGVNTEAF
>TRBJ2-5|TRBV5-1|NA
ASSLLDQETQY
>TRBJ2-6|TRBV7-2|NA
ASSLSPGQGATGANVLT
>TRBJ1-2|TRBV19|NA
ASSRQVLNYGYT
>TRBJ1-2|TRBV15|NA
ATSRGGTGGFEGYT
>TRBJ1-4|TRBV11-2|NA
ASSPGRREKLF
>TRBJ2-2|TRBV28|NA
ASRSVEPIANTGELF
>TRBJ2-5|TRBV4-2|NA
ASSQVRGGASETQY
>TRBJ2-5|TRBV9|NA
ASSVGAEETQY
>TRBJ2-4|TRBV19|NA
ASSISGGVTKNIQY